This TCR beta chain was sequenced for a study of T cells after yellow fever vaccination. Study results and caveats: Contamination by abundant bulk-population clonotypes could be present in FACS-sorted repertoires. Weaker in magnitude, the secondary response showed a faster peak on day 5 versus 15. A small share of clonotypes appeared in both CD4 and CD8 compartments. Reappearance after the booster was seen for most primary-vaccination clones, at about 95% CD4 and 70% to 90% CD8.

A word on this clonotype: The target antigen is unknown.

In germline, CDR1 is SGHTA, CDR2 FQGNSA. The CDR3 spans 12 residues. V lost 8 bases, J lost 6 bases, and 4 bases stayed unmatched. TCRdb re-analysed the 5' RACE reads in MiXCR, keeping a single row per CDR3 protein. The table records over 120,000 distinct CDR3 sequences, 5% to 8% of them present only once. The specimen was CD4+ T cells sorted from PBMCs, collected 10 days after the yellow fever booster vaccination. The receptor was derived from a man aged 30 to 45 who received the YFV17D yellow fever vaccine. The rearrangement joins TRBV7-2 to TRBJ2-7; TRBD2 agrees at 10 bases. DNA for the CDR3: TGTGCCAGCCGGCTAGCGGGAGCCGAGCAGTACTTC. It translates to CASRLAGAEQYF.